This is a list of T cell receptor beta chains from one sample in a study of OX40 agonist ivuxolimab in advanced cancers. Assay used: immunoSEQ multiplex PCR; TCRdb lists only in-frame clones, some missing. The data show nearly 55,000 clones, 84% seen once. The material sequenced was CD4+ or CD8+ T cells sorted from blood, taken in a trial of the OX40 agonist ivuxolimab. The receptors were gathered from an adult with an advanced solid tumor such as melanoma, head and neck, liver or kidney cancer. The CDR3 runs from the conserved cysteine through the conserved F or W. The order of the fields is J gene, clone size, D gene, V gene, CDR3 protein, CDR3 DNA. D genes are given only for firm matches. A clone size is listed for some rows: how often the clone was seen (once, few, many), or a class if it is expanded.

>TRBJ1-3|.|.|TRBV7-9
CASSHGRPGNTIYF
TGTGCCAGCAGCCACGGACGGCCTGGAAACACCATATATTTT
>TRBJ1-2|.|.|TRBV2
CASSDISYYGYTF
TGTGCCAGCAGTGACATCTCCTACTATGGCTACACCTTC
>TRBJ1-5|.|TRBD1|TRBV28
CASSKNQGGNQPQHF
TGTGCCAGCAGTAAAAACCAGGGGGGCAATCAGCCCCAGCATTTT
>TRBJ2-3|.|.|TRBV7-2
CASSLDRNTQYF
TGTGCCAGCAGCTTAGATAGAAATACGCAGTATTTT
>TRBJ1-5|.|.|TRBV30
CAWRNRESNQPQHF
TGTGCCTGGAGGAACAGGGAGAGCAATCAGCCCCAGCATTTT
>TRBJ1-5|.|.|TRBV19
CASTIDWGSSNQPQHF
TGTGCCAGTACCATAGACTGGGGCTCCAGCAATCAGCCCCAGCATTTT
>TRBJ2-2|.|.|TRBV11-3
CASSAKPLHTGELFF
TGTGCCAGCAGCGCGAAACCATTACACACCGGGGAGCTGTTTTTT
>TRBJ2-7|.|TRBD2|TRBV4-1
CASSQPTQGLSSYEQYF
TGCGCCAGCAGCCAGCCAACCCAGGGACTATCCAGCTACGAGCAGTACTTC
>TRBJ2-7|.|.|TRBV28
CASSLGRDHEQYF
TGTGCCAGCAGCCTCGGACGGGACCACGAGCAGTACTTC
>TRBJ2-7|.|.|TRBV7-7
CASSLVPSGMDEQYF
TGTGCCAGCAGCTTAGTCCCCTCCGGGATGGACGAGCAGTACTTC
>TRBJ2-1|.|TRBD1|TRBV5-6
CASSPKPGQGYNEQFF
TGTGCCAGCAGCCCCAAGCCGGGACAGGGGTACAATGAGCAGTTCTTC
>TRBJ2-3|.|.|TRBV28
CASSSQGKSTDTQYF
TGTGCCAGCAGCTCACAGGGTAAAAGCACAGATACGCAGTATTTT
>TRBJ1-1|.|.|TRBV27
CASSLMGGVETEAFF
TGTGCCAGCAGTTTAATGGGGGGCGTGGAGACTGAAGCTTTCTTT
>TRBJ1-3|.|.|TRBV6-1
CASSVLVSGNTIYF
TGTGCCAGCAGTGTACTGGTCTCTGGAAACACCATATATTTT
>TRBJ2-5|.|TRBD2|TRBV28
CASSLLRGGETQYF
TGTGCCAGCAGTTTACTCCGGGGGGGAGAGACCCAGTACTTC
>TRBJ1-5|.|.|TRBV5-6
CASSLRGGSNQPQHF
TGTGCCAGCAGCTTGAGGGGTGGAAGCAATCAGCCCCAGCATTTT
>TRBJ2-7|.|TRBD2|TRBV7-2
CASSRRGGGSSYEQYF
TGTGCCAGCAGCCGCCGGGGGGGCGGAAGCTCCTACGAGCAGTACTTC
>TRBJ2-5|.|.|TRBV25-1
CASSRDETQYF
TGTGCCAGCAGCAGGGATGAGACCCAGTACTTC
>TRBJ2-3|.|TRBD2|TRBV28
CASSFLGREGEDTQYF
TGTGCCAGCAGTTTCCTAGGGCGGGAGGGAGAAGATACGCAGTATTTT
>TRBJ1-1|.|.|TRBV7-2
CASSLVATEAFF
TGTGCCAGCAGCTTAGTTGCTACTGAAGCTTTCTTT
>TRBJ2-2|.|.|TRBV7-8
CASSPDEGTNTGELFF
TGTGCCAGCAGCCCGGACGAGGGGACGAACACCGGGGAGCTGTTTTTT
>TRBJ2-7|.|TRBD1|TRBV19
CASSRGTGDAEPYEQYF
TGTGCCAGTAGTAGGGGGACAGGGGACGCCGAACCCTACGAGCAGTACTTC
>TRBJ2-3|once|.|TRBV5-6
CASSLDDRTTDTQYF
TGTGCCAGCAGCTTGGACGACAGAACCACAGATACGCAGTATTTT
>TRBJ2-3|once|TRBD1|TRBV19
CATKDRSTDTQYF
TGTGCGACAAAGGACAGGTCGACAGATACGCAGTATTTT
>TRBJ2-4|.|.|TRBV6-5
CASSRGQIAKNIQYF
TGTGCCAGCAGTCGTGGGCAGATAGCCAAAAACATTCAGTACTTC